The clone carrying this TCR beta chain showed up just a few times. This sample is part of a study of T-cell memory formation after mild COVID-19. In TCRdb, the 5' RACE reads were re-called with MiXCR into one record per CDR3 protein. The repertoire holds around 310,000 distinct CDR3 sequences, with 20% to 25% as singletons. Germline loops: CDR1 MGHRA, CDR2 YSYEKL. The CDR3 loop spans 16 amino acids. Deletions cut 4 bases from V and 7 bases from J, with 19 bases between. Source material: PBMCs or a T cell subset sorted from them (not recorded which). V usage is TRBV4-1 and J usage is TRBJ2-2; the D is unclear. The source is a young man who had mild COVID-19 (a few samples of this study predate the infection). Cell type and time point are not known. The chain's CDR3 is CASSPRVWGWDGELFF. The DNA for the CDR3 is TGCGCCAGCAGCCCCCGGGTCTGGGGATGGGACGGGGAGCTGTTTTTT.